This T cell receptor beta chain was profiled in a study of T cells after yellow fever vaccination. Study-wide points: Primary-vaccination clones mostly resurfaced post-booster (roughly 97% CD4, roughly 90% CD8). High-abundance clonotypes from the bulk population could contaminate FACS-sorted repertoires.

This clonotype was picked up many times. Its antigen is as yet unknown. Template-switching 5'RACE yielded the TCR cDNA; a universal primer site and UMIs were added in the process. TCRdb called the 5' RACE reads again in MiXCR, with one record for every CDR3 protein. The sample lists more than 200,000 distinct CDR3 sequences, roughly 3.5% seen once, with about a fifth in the top ten. CDR1 SEHNR and CDR2 FQNEAQ come from the germline V gene (reference sequence). V was trimmed by 2 bases and J by 1 base, leaving 8 bases between them. The CDR3 consists of 14 residues. The sequencing used PBMCs, collected 15 days after the yellow fever booster vaccination. The chain combines TRBV7-9 with TRBJ1-2, with D maybe TRBD1 (5 bases). The sequence was collected from a man aged 18-30 years who received the YFV17D yellow fever vaccine. The CDR3 DNA follows: TGTGCCAGCAGCTTAAACCAGGGTAACTATGGCTACACCTTC. It is translated as CASSLNQGNYGYTF.